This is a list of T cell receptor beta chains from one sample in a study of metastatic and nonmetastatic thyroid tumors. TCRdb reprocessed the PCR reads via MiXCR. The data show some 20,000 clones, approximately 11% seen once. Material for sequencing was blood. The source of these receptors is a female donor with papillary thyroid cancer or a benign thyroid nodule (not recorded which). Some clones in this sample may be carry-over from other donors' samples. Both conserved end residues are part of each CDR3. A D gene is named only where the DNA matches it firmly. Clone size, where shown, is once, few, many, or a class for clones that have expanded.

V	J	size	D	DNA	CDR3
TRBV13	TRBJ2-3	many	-	TGTGCCAGCAGCCCAAGACCCACAGATACGCAGTATTTT	CASSPRPTDTQYF
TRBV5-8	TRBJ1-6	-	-	TGTGTCGGAGGACGCTACGTATCACCCCTCCACTTT	CVGGRYVSPLHF
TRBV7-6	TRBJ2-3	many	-	TGTGCCAGCAGCTTGTCTAGCAGTACGCAGTATTTT	CASSLSSSTQYF
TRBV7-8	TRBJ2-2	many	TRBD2	TGTGCCAGCAGCCCAGGGGTTGGGACTAGCGGGAGAATCACCGGGGAGCTGTTTTTT	CASSPGVGTSGRITGELFF
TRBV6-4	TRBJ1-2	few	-	TGTGCCAGCAATCTATACGAAAGGAGTGGCTACACCTTC	CASNLYERSGYTF
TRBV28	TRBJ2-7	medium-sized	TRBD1	TGTGCCAGCAGGGCCGCCGGGACAGGGGGCTACGAGCAGTACTTC	CASRAAGTGGYEQYF
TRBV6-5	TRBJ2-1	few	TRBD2	TGTGCCAGCAGTTCGGGGGGTTACGGTGAGCAGTTCTTC	CASSSGGYGEQFF
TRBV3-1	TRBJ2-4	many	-	TGTGCCAGCAGCCAAGAATCCGGGGACCTCGACTTC	CASSQESGDLDF
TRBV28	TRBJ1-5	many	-	TGTGCCACCACGTTGGAGGATCGGGGTCAGCCCCAGCATTTT	CATTLEDRGQPQHF
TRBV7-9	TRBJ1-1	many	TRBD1	TGTGCCAGCAGCTTGACAGGGTCGGGCACTGAAGCTTTCTTT	CASSLTGSGTEAFF
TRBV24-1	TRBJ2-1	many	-	TGTGCCACCAGTGACCCAACCCTCGGGGGAGGACCCAATGAGCAGTTCTTC	CATSDPTLGGGPNEQFF
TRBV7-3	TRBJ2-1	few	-	TGTGCCAGCAGAGCAGAGACGGGTCGGGAATTCTTC	CASRAETGREFF
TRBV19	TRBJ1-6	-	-	TGTGCCAGTACTCCAATGGGGGCGCGTAATTCACCCCTCCACTTC	CASTPMGARNSPLHF
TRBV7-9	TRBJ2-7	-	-	TGTGCCAGCAGGGCATCTGGAGGGGCCTACGAGCAGTACTTC	CASRASGGAYEQYF
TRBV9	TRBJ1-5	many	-	TGTGCCCTAGACGGACCCCCTCAGCCCCAGCATTTT	CALDGPPQPQHF
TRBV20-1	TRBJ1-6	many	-	TGCAGTGCTAGCTTGTGGGATCTCGGTAATTCACCCCTCCACTTT	CSASLWDLGNSPLHF
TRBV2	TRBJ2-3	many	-	TGTGCCAGCAGTGAAGCGGGAGATACGCAGTATTTT	CASSEAGDTQYF
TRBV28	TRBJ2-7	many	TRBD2	TGTGCCAGCAGCCGACTAGCGGGCACCTACGAGCAGTACTTC	CASSRLAGTYEQYF
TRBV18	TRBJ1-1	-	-	TGTGCCAGCTCACCACGGACGGGGATGAACACTGAAGCTTTCTTT	CASSPRTGMNTEAFF
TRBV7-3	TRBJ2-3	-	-	TGTGCCAGCAGCCCCCTGGGTGGGCTGGATACGCAGTATTTT	CASSPLGGLDTQYF
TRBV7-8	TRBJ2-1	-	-	TGTGCCAGCAGCTTTAGCAGGGCCAATGAGCAGTTCTTC	CASSFSRANEQFF
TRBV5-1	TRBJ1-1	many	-	TGCGCCAGCAGCCCTTTTGGGGGAAGGAACACTGAAGCTTTCTTT	CASSPFGGRNTEAFF
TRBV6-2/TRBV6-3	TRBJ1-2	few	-	TGTGCCAGCAGTTACTCGTCGGGGGACATAGAAGGCTACACCTTC	CASSYSSGDIEGYTF
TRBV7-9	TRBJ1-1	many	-	TGTGCCAGCAGCTTTCAGGGTAAGAACACTGAAGCTTTCTTT	CASSFQGKNTEAFF
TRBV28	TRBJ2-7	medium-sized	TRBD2	TGTGCCAGCAGCTACGGGGGGGCGCGGTCCTACGAGCAGTACTTC	CASSYGGARSYEQYF
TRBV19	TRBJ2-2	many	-	TGTGCCAGTAGTATTATTGGCTCCGGGGAGCTGTTTTTT	CASSIIGSGELFF
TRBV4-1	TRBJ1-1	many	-	TGCGCCAGCAGCCAATGGAAGGGCCTCAACACTGAAGCTTTCTTT	CASSQWKGLNTEAFF
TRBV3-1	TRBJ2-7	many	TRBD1	TGTGCCAGCAGCCAAGCCTTACAGGGGTTTCGGTTCTTC	CASSQALQGFRFF
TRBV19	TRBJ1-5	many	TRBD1	TGTGCCAGTAGTATGGACAGGGAGAATCCCCAGCATTTT	CASSMDRENPQHF
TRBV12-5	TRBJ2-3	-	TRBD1	TGTGCTAGTGGTTTGTTGGGGACAGGAATAAGCACAGATACGCAGTATTTT	CASGLLGTGISTDTQYF
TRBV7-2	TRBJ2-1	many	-	TGTGCCAGCAGCTTAGCGCAGGGTGAGCAGTTCTTC	CASSLAQGEQFF
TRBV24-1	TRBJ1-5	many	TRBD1	TGTGCCACCAGTGATGGAGGACAGGGGGGCAATCAGCCCCAGCATTTT	CATSDGGQGGNQPQHF
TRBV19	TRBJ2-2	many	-	TGTGCCAGTAGTATAGATAGGCTGAACACCGGGGAGCTGTTTTTT	CASSIDRLNTGELFF
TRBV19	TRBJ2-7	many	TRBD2	TGTGCCAGTAGTAAGGGCGCTAGCGGAACCTACGAGCAGTACTTC	CASSKGASGTYEQYF
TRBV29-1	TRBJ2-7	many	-	TGCAGCGTGAGACAGCCCCGGGGCTCCGAGCAGTACTTC	CSVRQPRGSEQYF